This T cell receptor (beta chain) was identified in a study of blood T cells in healthy people across ages. Together with a sample-barcoded 5' primer, a J-beta primer mix was included in a second PCR lasting about 7 to 12 cycles. MiXCR, run by TCRdb on the 5' RACE reads, gives a single entry per CDR3 protein. In the table there are hundreds of thousands of distinct CDR3 sequences, roughly 44% of which are singletons. The CDR3 has 17 residues. Germline V gene lookup returns CDR1 SGHNT and CDR2 YYREEE (reference sequence). V shed 4 bases and J 0 bases; nucleotides not matched to a gene: 10. What was sequenced was blood. J is TRBJ2-7 and V is TRBV5-4; 10 bases agree with TRBD2. The TCR was taken from a man in his fifties or sixties in good health. The CDR3 protein is CASSPSGLALVSYEQYF. CDR3 nucleotides: TGTGCCAGCAGCCCATCGGGACTAGCGCTGGTCTCCTACGAGCAGTACTTC.